Following are 2 T cell receptor beta chains from one sample sequenced in a study of T cell responses to AZD1222 COVID-19 vaccine. Repertoires were generated with immunoSEQ multiplex PCR, while TCRdb's copy carries only in-frame clones and drops some. This sample has about 120,000 clones, with approximately 91% found just once. Sequenced here: peripheral blood, sampled on day 0 of AZD1222 vaccination. The receptors derive from an adult in good health.

This sequence joins TRBV9 and TRBJ2-2, with 15 bases aligning to TRBD2. The CDR3 length is 16 residues. CDR1 and CDR2 (germline): SGDLS, YYNGEE. The V and J ends lost 2 bases and 5 bases, in that order; junction bases with no gene match: 1. CDR3 sequence reads: CASSVGTSGGTGELFF. The CDR3 DNA reads as TGTGCCAGCAGCGTGGGGACTAGCGGGGGGACCGGGGAGCTGTTTTTT.

V gene TRBV29-1 combines with J gene TRBJ1-2; perhaps TRBD1 as D (5 bases). Germline-derived CDR1 and CDR2 are SQVTM and ANQGSEA. The CDR3 runs to 13 residues. V shed 0 bases and J shed 7 bases, with 12 bases lying between them. CDR3 sequence: CSVEEGGRGGYTF. CDR3 bases: TGCAGCGTTGAAGAGGGGGGACGTGGTGGCTACACCTTC. Complete variable domain (other parts from reference TRBV29-1 and TRBJ1-2): SAVISQKPSRDICQRGTSLTIQCQVDSQVTMMFWYRQQPGQSLTLIATANQGSEATYESGFVIDKFPISRPNLTFSTLTVSNMSPEDSSIYLCSVEEGGRGGYTFGSGTRLTVV.